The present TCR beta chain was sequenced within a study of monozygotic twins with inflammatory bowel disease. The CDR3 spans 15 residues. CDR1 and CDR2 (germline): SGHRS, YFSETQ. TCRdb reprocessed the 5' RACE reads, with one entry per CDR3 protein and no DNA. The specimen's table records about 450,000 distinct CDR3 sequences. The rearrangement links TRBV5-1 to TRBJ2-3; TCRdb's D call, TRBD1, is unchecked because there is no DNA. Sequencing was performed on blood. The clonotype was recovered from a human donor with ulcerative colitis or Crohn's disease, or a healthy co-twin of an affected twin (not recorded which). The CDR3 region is CASSFRDLGTDTQYF.